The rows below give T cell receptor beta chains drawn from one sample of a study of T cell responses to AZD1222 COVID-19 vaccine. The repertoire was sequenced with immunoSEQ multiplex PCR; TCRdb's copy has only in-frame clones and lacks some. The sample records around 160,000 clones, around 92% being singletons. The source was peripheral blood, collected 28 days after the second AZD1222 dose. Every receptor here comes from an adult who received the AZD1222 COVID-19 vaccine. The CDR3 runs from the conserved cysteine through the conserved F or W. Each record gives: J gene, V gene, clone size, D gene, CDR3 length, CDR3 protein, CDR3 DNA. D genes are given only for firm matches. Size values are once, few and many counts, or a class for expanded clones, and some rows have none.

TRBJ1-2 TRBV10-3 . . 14 CAISEGGGRTGYTF TGTGCCATCAGTGAGGGAGGGGGTCGGACGGGCTACACCTTC
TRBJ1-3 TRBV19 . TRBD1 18 CASSILRGSGQGGNTIYF TGTGCCAGTAGTATACTCCGCGGTTCGGGACAGGGAGGAAACACCATATATTTT
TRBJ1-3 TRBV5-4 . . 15 CASSLQGRSGNTIYF TGTGCCAGCAGCTTGCAGGGCCGCTCTGGAAACACCATATATTTT
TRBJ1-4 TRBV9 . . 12 CASSVENEKLFF TGTGCCAGCAGCGTCGAAAATGAAAAACTGTTTTTT
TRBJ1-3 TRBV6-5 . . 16 CASSYGLGLPGNTIYF TGTGCCAGCAGTTACGGATTGGGACTGCCTGGAAACACCATATATTTT
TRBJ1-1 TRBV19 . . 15 CASSIARLQNTEAFF TGTGCCAGTAGTATTGCCAGGCTGCAAAACACTGAAGCTTTCTTT
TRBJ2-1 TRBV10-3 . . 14 CAISVRPDDNEQFF TGTGCCATCAGTGTGCGTCCAGACGACAATGAGCAGTTCTTC
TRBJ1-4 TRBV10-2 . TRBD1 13 CASSLDRGEKLFF TGCGCCAGCTCCCTGGACAGGGGTGAAAAACTGTTTTTT
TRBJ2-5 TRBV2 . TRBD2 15 CASGNLAGGQETQYF TGTGCCAGCGGGAACTTAGCGGGGGGTCAAGAGACCCAGTACTTC
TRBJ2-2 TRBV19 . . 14 CASSGTAKAGELFF TGTGCCAGCTCGGGGACGGCTAAGGCCGGGGAGCTGTTTTTT
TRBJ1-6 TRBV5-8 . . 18 CASSKPGRTSSYNSPLHF TGTGCCAGCAGCAAGCCCGGACGAACGAGCTCCTATAATTCACCCCTCCACTTT
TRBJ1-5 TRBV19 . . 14 CASSIGSDDRPQHF TGTGCCAGTAGTATAGGCAGCGACGATCGGCCCCAGCATTTT
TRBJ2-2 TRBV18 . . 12 CASSPAAGELFF TGTGCCAGCTCACCGGCGGCCGGGGAGCTGTTTTTT
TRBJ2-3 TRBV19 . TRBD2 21 CASSIIGPGTSGGASTDTQYF TGTGCCAGTAGTATAATAGGCCCCGGGACTAGCGGGGGGGCGAGCACAGATACGCAGTATTTT
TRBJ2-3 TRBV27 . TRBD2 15 CASSFLSGGKDTQYF TGTGCCAGCAGTTTTTTGAGCGGGGGTAAGGATACGCAGTATTTT
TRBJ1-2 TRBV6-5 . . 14 CASSYRDRHYGYTF TGTGCCAGCAGTTACAGGGATCGACACTATGGCTACACCTTC
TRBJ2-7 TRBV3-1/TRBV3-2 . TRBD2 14 CASSQRGGTYEQYF TGTGCCAGCAGCCAACGGGGGGGGACCTACGAGCAGTACTTC
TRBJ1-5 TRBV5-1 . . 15 CANIVLGTRGQPQHF TGCGCCAATATCGTGTTGGGGACCCGGGGTCAGCCCCAGCATTTT
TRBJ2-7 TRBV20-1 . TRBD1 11 CSASQGVEQYF TGCAGTGCTTCCCAGGGGGTCGAGCAGTACTTC
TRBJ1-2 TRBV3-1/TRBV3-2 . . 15 CASSPTRHDNYGYTF TGTGCCAGCAGCCCGACAAGGCATGATAACTATGGCTACACCTTC
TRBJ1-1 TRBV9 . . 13 CASSVAQYTEAFF TGTGCCAGCAGCGTAGCACAGTACACTGAAGCTTTCTTT
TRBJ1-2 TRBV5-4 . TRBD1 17 CASSSGTGGHFGYGYTF TGTGCCAGCAGTTCCGGGACAGGGGGCCATTTTGGCTATGGCTACACCTTC
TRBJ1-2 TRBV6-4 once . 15 CASSPGGGLGYGYTF TGTGCCAGCAGTCCCGGTGGGGGCCTGGGGTATGGCTACACCTTC
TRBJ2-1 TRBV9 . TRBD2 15 CASSVSPRLADEQFF TGTGCCAGCAGCGTATCCCCCCGACTAGCCGATGAGCAGTTCTTC
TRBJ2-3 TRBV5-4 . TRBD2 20 CASSVGLAGGPVKRTDTQYF TGTGCCAGCAGCGTTGGGCTAGCGGGGGGGCCGGTGAAAAGGACAGATACGCAGTATTTT
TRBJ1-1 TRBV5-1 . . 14 CASSLAPGPPEAFF TGCGCCAGCAGCTTGGCGCCAGGGCCCCCTGAAGCTTTCTTT
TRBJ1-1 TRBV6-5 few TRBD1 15 CASSYWDRANTEAFF TGTGCCAGCAGTTATTGGGACAGGGCAAACACTGAAGCTTTCTTT
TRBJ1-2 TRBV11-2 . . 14 CASSFYSANYGYTF TGTGCCAGCAGCTTCTACAGTGCCAACTATGGCTACACCTTC
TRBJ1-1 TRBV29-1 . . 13 CSVVTWGDTEAFF TGCAGCGTTGTTACTTGGGGGGACACTGAAGCTTTCTTT
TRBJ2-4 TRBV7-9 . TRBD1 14 CASSLWTGDDIQYF TGTGCCAGCAGCTTGTGGACAGGGGATGACATTCAGTACTTC
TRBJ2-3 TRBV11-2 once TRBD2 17 CASSLLLAGASTDTQYF TGTGCCAGCAGCTTACTACTAGCGGGGGCTAGCACAGATACGCAGTATTTT
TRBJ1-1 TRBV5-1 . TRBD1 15 CASSLGRQGVSEAFF TGCGCCAGCAGCCTGGGCAGACAGGGCGTTTCTGAAGCTTTCTTT
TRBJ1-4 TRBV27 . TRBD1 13 CASSLRGLEKLFF TGTGCCAGCAGTTTGAGGGGGCTTGAAAAACTGTTTTTT
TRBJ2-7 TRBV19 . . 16 CASSIAPTRISYEQYF TGTGCCAGTAGTATAGCTCCCACCAGGATTTCCTACGAGCAGTACTTC
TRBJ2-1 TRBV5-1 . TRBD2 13 CASRPSGGREQFF TGCGCCAGCAGACCTAGCGGGGGACGGGAGCAGTTCTTC
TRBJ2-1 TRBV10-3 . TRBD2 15 CASGTSGGRYNEQFF TGTGCCAGCGGTACTAGCGGGGGGCGGTACAATGAGCAGTTCTTC
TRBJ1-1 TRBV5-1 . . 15 CASSLVGAGNTEAFF TGCGCCAGCAGCTTGGTCGGGGCTGGGAACACTGAAGCTTTCTTT
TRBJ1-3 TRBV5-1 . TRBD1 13 CASSPGQRNTIYF TGCGCCAGCAGCCCGGGACAGCGAAACACCATATATTTT
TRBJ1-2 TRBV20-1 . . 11 CSAPMGYGYTF TGCAGTGCTCCGATGGGGTATGGCTACACCTTC
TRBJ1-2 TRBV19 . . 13 CASSIATGYGYTF TGTGCCAGTAGTATAGCGACGGGCTATGGCTACACCTTC
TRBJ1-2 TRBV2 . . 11 CASSEGYGYTF TGTGCCAGCAGTGAAGGCTATGGCTACACCTTC
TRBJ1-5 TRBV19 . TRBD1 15 CASSPRGRRNQPQHF TGTGCCAGTAGTCCCAGGGGGCGACGCAATCAGCCCCAGCATTTT
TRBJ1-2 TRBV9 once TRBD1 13 CASSGQGAVGYTF TGTGCCAGCAGCGGTCAGGGGGCAGTAGGCTACACCTTC
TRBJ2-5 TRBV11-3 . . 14 CASSFIRNQETQYF TGTGCCAGCAGCTTTATACGGAACCAAGAGACCCAGTACTTC
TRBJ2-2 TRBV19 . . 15 CASNSGTPNTGELFF TGTGCCAGTAACTCCGGGACCCCGAACACCGGGGAGCTGTTTTTT
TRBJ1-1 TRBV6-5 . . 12 CASSQNTWGAFF TGTGCCAGCAGTCAAAATACCTGGGGAGCTTTCTTT
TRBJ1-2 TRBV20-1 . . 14 CSASNEQTNYGYTF TGCAGTGCTAGTAATGAGCAGACTAACTATGGCTACACCTTC
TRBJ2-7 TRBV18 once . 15 CASSPSADSSREQYF TGTGCCAGCTCCCCTTCAGCGGACTCAAGCCGGGAGCAGTACTTC
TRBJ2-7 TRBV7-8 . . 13 CASSREGYYEQYF TGTGCCAGCAGCCGCGAGGGGTACTACGAGCAGTACTTC
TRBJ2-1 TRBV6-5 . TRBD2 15 CASSFSGGGHNEQFF TGTGCCAGCAGTTTTAGCGGGGGGGGGCACAATGAGCAGTTCTTC
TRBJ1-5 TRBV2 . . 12 CASSPESQPQHF TGTGCCAGCAGTCCCGAAAGTCAGCCCCAGCATTTT
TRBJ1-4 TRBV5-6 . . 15 CASSLLLSGNEKLFF TGTGCCAGCAGCTTGTTGTTGTCGGGGAATGAAAAACTGTTTTTT
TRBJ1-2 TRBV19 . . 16 CASSIRPGRRHYGYTF TGTGCCAGTAGTATCCGGCCCGGACGGAGGCACTATGGCTACACCTTC
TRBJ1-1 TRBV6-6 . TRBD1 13 CASSQDRETEAFF TGTGCCAGCAGTCAGGACAGGGAAACCGAAGCTTTCTTT
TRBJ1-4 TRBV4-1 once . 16 CASSHARGEQEEKLFF TGCGCCAGCAGCCACGCCCGTGGGGAGCAGGAGGAAAAACTGTTTTTT
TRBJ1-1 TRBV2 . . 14 CASSEAQTNTEAFF TGTGCCAGCAGTGAGGCACAGACCAACACTGAAGCTTTCTTT
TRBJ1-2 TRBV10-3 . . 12 CAISESGVGYTF TGTGCCATCAGTGAGTCTGGGGTGGGCTACACCTTC
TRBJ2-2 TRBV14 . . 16 CASSRTRTVNTGELFF TGTGCCAGCAGCCGCACCCGGACAGTAAACACCGGGGAGCTGTTTTTT
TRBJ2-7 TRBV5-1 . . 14 CASSSMRLNYEQYF TGCGCCAGCAGCTCCATGCGACTAAACTACGAGCAGTACTTC
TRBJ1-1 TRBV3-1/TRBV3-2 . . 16 CASSQSAGGDGIKAFF TGTGCCAGCAGCCAATCGGCGGGGGGGGATGGAATAAAAGCTTTCTTT